The entry that follows covers one TCR beta chain sequence. Its antigen is not known. Conversion of TCR transcripts into cDNA relied on 5'RACE template switching, which added a universal primer site and UMIs. TCRdb itself ran the 5' RACE reads through MiXCR, one entry per CDR3 protein. The data contain 620,000 or so distinct CDR3 sequences, 9% to 15% of them singletons. Germline V gene lookup returns CDR1 LGHNA and CDR2 YSLEER. The V gene lost 0 bases and the J gene lost 4 bases, with 12 bases spanning the gap. The CDR3 extends over 15 amino acids. This sample is drawn from a study of T cells after yellow fever vaccination. Study information: When fractions had low cell numbers, they were prepared with SMART-Seq v4 Ultra Low Input.

Study-wide results and limits: A weaker but faster secondary response was observed, peaking on day 5 versus 15.

The material sequenced was PBMCs, taken on the day of the yellow fever booster vaccination. The chain combines TRBV4-3 with TRBJ2-5; D uncertain. This receptor was taken from a man aged 25-45 years who received the YFV17D yellow fever vaccine. The CDR3 coding sequence is TGCGCCAGCAGCCAAGATGTTGTCGGATCAGAGACCCAGTACTTC. This encodes CASSQDVVGSETQYF.